This T cell receptor (beta chain) emerged from a study of T cells in Graves' hyperthyroidism and ophthalmopathy (dated by TCRdb to between 2017 and 2020). With respect to the entire study: Peripheral blood was collected at initial diagnosis, before any treatment. The 90 to 100 discovery patients were randomly split 7:3 into training and test sets. The study also compared thyroid tissue and blood T-cell repertoires from a handful of Graves' hyperthyroidism patients. Following sampling, methimazole starting at 30 mg daily was given to hyperthyroidism patients, and high-dose intravenous methylprednisolone was given to ophthalmopathy patients. Prospective prediction of ophthalmopathy was tested in an independent validation cohort consisting of some 19 hyperthyroidism patients and approximately 16 patients who later progressed to ophthalmopathy. A discovery cohort of about a hundred patients, about 40 with Graves' ophthalmopathy and 55 to 60 with stable Graves' hyperthyroidism, was used to find distinguishing TCR V-J signatures. The paper describes TCR Vbeta CDR3 sequencing of some 130 peripheral blood samples, made up of roughly 40 ophthalmopathy patients, approximately 76 hyperthyroidism patients and about 17 progressor patients. Here is what the overall study found, with its caveats: A model built on a 13 V-J signature distinguished ophthalmopathy from stable hyperthyroidism, reaching 85% to 90% sensitivity and under 84% specificity in cross-validation and 80%/75% in testing. Most expanded thyroid clonotypes (frequency above 0.001) were also detected in blood, suggesting blood repertoires may reflect thyroid immune responses. In validation, progression to ophthalmopathy was predicted by the model with roughly 69% sensitivity and just over 72% specificity, a median of approximately 6.5 months before onset. Sample size was not statistically predetermined, and investigators were not blinded to group allocation.

There are 15 amino acids in the CDR3, from cysteine to phenylalanine inclusive. This entry keeps only the CDR3 DNA: 45 bases, framed from base 1. From the germline V gene, CDR1 is ENHRY and CDR2 is SYGVKD. After removal of 0 bases from V and 3 bases from J, the junction retains 2 bases not matched to a gene. Amplification of TCR beta CDR3 regions was carried out from RNA transcripts. A first-round RT-PCR of the TCR CDR3 used the HTBI primer set with the Qiagen OneStep RT-PCR kit. The libraries were constructed in a second round of multiplex PCR and then size-selected and purified. Paired-end sequencing of the libraries was performed with 100 bp reads on an Illumina HiSeq2000. Processing in the source paper ran as follows. SOAPnuke was used to process the raw data, with reads discarded if the reads contained adapters or uncalled bases, had a mean Phred below 15, or lacked an exact constant-primer or identifier match. High-quality paired reads were merged with COPE v1.2.5, and unique nucleotide sequences were defined as clonotypes. MiTCR v1.1 was used to align the clonotypes against IMGT TRBV, TRBD and TRBJ reference segments. Only V-J combinations with frequency above 0.0001, covering 98% to 99.2% of repertoires, were analysed. The TCS score was defined as F50 (clonal expansion) divided by E x V (chaos), with BLOSUM62-based TCRdist calculated between CDR3 peptides within each V-J. Welch's t-statistics and random forest reduced around 520 V-J features to roughly 13, which were used in a naive Bayes classifier (R e1071). Using fastp at Q25 and MiXCR, TCRdb reprocessed the public reads and kept productive beta chains. Identical CDR3 protein sequences are pooled into one entry, listed with their most common genes and DNA. The V and J calls, along with clone size, are taken from TCRdb and not from the paper's own processing. For this sample there are 400,000 or so distinct CDR3 sequences; about an eighth appear just once. Around 28% of the sample is held by the ten biggest clonotypes.

This clonotype has a count of ten or more. The antigen it binds to is not known. The sample holds no much larger clone one base away, and base qualities are not on file. In the ophthalmopathy patients, disease was moderately to severely active, with a Clinical Activity Score of 3 or more, a NOSPECS grade of 4 or more, and a duration of less than 3 months. Any patient with an uncontrolled infection, another autoimmune disease, pregnancy or lactation was excluded. Diagnoses were based on clinical symptoms, serum thyroxine and TRAb, thyroid ultrasound and orbital computed tomography. Ficoll-Paque density gradient centrifugation was used to isolate PBMCs from around 9.1 ml of fresh peripheral blood. Total RNA was extracted with Trizol reagent, and quality was checked on an Agilent 2100 Bioanalyzer.

The chain uses TRBV10-3 and TRBJ2-1, and 7 junctional nucleotides match TRBD2. This sequence was found in a man in his fifties with Graves' ophthalmopathy. Sequencing input: blood. The base sequence is TGTGCCATCAGTGAGTCCGGGGGGAACTACAATGAGCAGTTCTTC. It translates to CAISESGGNYNEQFF.